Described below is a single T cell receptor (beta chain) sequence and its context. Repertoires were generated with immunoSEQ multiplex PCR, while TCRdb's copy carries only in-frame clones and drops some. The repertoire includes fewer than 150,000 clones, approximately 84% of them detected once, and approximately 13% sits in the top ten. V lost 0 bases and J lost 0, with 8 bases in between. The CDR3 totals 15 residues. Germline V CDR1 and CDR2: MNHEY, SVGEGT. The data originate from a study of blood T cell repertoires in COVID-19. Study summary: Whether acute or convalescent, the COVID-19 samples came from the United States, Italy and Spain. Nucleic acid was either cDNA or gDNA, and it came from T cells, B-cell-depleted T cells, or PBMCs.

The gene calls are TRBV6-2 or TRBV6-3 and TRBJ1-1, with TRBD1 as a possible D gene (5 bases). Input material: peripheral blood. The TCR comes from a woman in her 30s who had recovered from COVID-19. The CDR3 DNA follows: TGTGCCAGCAGTTACTCGACAGCCCTGAACACTGAAGCTTTCTTT. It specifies CASSYSTALNTEAFF.